The 27 T cell receptor beta chains below all came from one sample that was sequenced in a study of patients and donors after allogeneic stem cell transplantation. From the RT-PCR reads, TCRdb called clonotypes with MiXCR, one entry per CDR3 protein. The sample holds about 57,000 distinct CDR3 sequences, 13% seen once. The sample consisted of blood, either unsorted or a sorted T cell fraction (not recorded which). The receptors come from a human donor who was either an allogeneic HSCT recipient or a stem cell or donor lymphocyte infusion donor (not recorded which). It is not recorded whose cells these are; they may come from a transplant donor.

The genes are TRBV12-3 or TRBV12-4 and TRBJ2-1; 11 bases are shared with TRBD2. The J segment lost 6 bases and the V segment lost 3 bases, leaving 7 bases of the junction unmatched. The CDR3 runs to 16 residues. CDR3 amino acids: CASSFFLLAGGNEQFF. The CDR3 DNA reads as TGTGCCAGCAGTTTTTTTCTGCTAGCGGGAGGCAATGAGCAGTTCTTC.

This clonotype was found many times. The V call is TRBV10-2, the J call TRBJ1-1; D unresolved. V dropped 5 bases and J dropped 4 bases, with 11 bases sitting between them. This CDR3 is 13 amino acids long. Per germline, CDR1 WSHSY and CDR2 SAAADI. The CDR3 coding sequence is TGCGCCAGCAGTCAGGAGGCTTCCACTGAAGCTTTCTTT. Residues: CASSQEASTEAFF.

V and J are TRBV5-1 and TRBJ2-5; D ambiguous. CDR3 size: 11 residues. Germline CDR1 SGHRS, CDR2 YFSETQ. Deletions cut 3 bases from V and 7 bases from J, with 7 bases between. This chain's CDR3 is CASSSPGTQYF. CDR3 DNA: TGCGCCAGCAGCTCCCCCGGGACCCAGTACTTC.

This clonotype has more than one count but fewer than ten. The chain couples TRBV10-3 to TRBJ2-5; 10 positions match TRBD2. Germline CDR1 reads ENHRY; CDR2 reads SYGVKD. The length of the CDR3 is 13 residues. J gave up 5 bases and V 6 bases, and 3 bases lay outside the gene matches. The CDR3 loop is CAIRTSGKETQYF. The CDR3 nucleotides read TGTGCCATCAGAACTAGCGGGAAGGAGACCCAGTACTTC.

This clonotype has a count of ten or more. The chain uses TRBV5-1 and TRBJ1-4; TRBD1 matches at 7 bases. The junction had 5 bases not matched to a gene; V was cut back by 1 base and J by 5 bases. The CDR3 covers 15 residues. Looked up from germline, CDR1 is SGHRS and CDR2 is YFSETQ. CDR3: CASSLWTGNNEKLFF. The CDR3 DNA sequence: TGCGCCAGCAGCTTGTGGACAGGCAACAATGAAAAACTGTTTTTT.

V is TRBV3-1 and J is TRBJ1-2; 7 bases line up with TRBD1. J lost 4 bases, V lost 4 bases, and 3 bases had no gene match. Germline CDR1 and CDR2: LGHDT and YNNKEL (reference sequence). The CDR3 is 13 amino acids. This CDR3 is CASSLQGLYGYTF. The CDR3 DNA reads as TGTGCCAGCAGCCTACAGGGGCTCTATGGCTACACCTTC.

This chain joins TRBV5-1 and TRBJ1-4; the D is unclear. V was cut by 4 bases and J by 3 bases, with 13 bases left in between. Per germline, CDR1 SGHRS and CDR2 YFSETQ. The CDR3 is made up of 15 amino acids. Here the CDR3 DNA reads TGCGCCAGCAGCATGCACGGAGGATCTAATGAAAAACTGTTTTTT. This codes for CASSMHGGSNEKLFF. The whole variable domain, remainder taken from reference TRBV5-1 and TRBJ1-4, is KAGVTQTPRYLIKTRGQQVTLSCSPISGHRSVSWYQQTPGQGLQFLFEYFSETQRNKGNFPGRFSGRQFSNSRSEMNVSTLELGDSALYLCASSMHGGSNEKLFFGSGTQLSVL.

This rearrangement joins TRBV15 to TRBJ2-7; 7 bases line up with TRBD1. CDR1 is LNHNV and CDR2 is YYDKDF in the germline V gene (reference sequence). The CDR3 has 15 residues. V was pared by 4 bases and J by 2 bases, with 8 bases of the junction left unmatched. The CDR3, as DNA: TGTGCCACCAGCACACGACAGGGAATAACCTACGAGCAGTACTTC. This encodes CATSTRQGITYEQYF.

At least ten counts were recorded for this clonotype. V gene TRBV5-5 combines with J gene TRBJ1-2; TRBD1 matches at 7 bases. V trimming: 0 bases; J trimming: 4 bases; junction bases outside the gene matches: 3. CDR3 size: 14 residues. CDR1 SGHKS and CDR2 YYEKEE come from the germline V gene (reference sequence). The CDR3 nucleotides are TGTGCCAGCAGCTTGGGCGGGGACAGCTATGGCTACACCTTC. Translation: CASSLGGDSYGYTF. The full variable domain, completed using reference TRBV5-5 and TRBJ1-2, is DAGVTQSPTHLIKTRGQQVTLRCSPISGHKSVSWYQQVLGQGPQFIFQYYEKEERGRGNFPDRFSARQFPNYSSELNVNALLLGDSALYLCASSLGGDSYGYTFGSGTRLTVV.

This clonotype was counted many times. The gene calls are TRBV6-5 and TRBJ1-2; 10 bases are shared with TRBD1. The trim removed 6 bases at V and 8 bases at J, leaving 9 bases unmatched. The CDR3 totals 14 residues. CDR1 is MNHEY, CDR2 SVGAGI, per germline. The CDR3 region has the DNA TGTGCCAGCAGCACAATGCGGGACAGGGGCGGCTACACCTTC. Amino acid sequence: CASSTMRDRGGYTF.

The sample holds a few counts of this clonotype. The chain is built from TRBV5-1 and TRBJ2-7; a possible D gene is TRBD1 (6 bases). V was cut by 3 bases and J by 4 bases, with 29 bases left in between. There are 19 residues in the CDR3. From germline, CDR1 is SGHRS and CDR2 YFSETQ. The CDR3 coding sequence is TGCGCCAGCAGCTCGACCGGGACAAGATTCATCCCTTACCCGTACGAGCAGTACTTC. As protein: CASSSTGTRFIPYPYEQYF.

This clonotype was seen at least ten times. This chain joins TRBV20-1 and TRBJ2-2; D remains ambiguous. In germline, CDR1 is DFQATT, CDR2 SNEGSKA (reference sequence). This CDR3 is 11 amino acids long. The V and J ends lost 3 bases and 7 bases respectively, with 6 bases between them. CDR3 DNA sequence: TGCAGTGCTAGTAGAGGCGGGGAGCTGTTTTTT. This translates into CSASRGGELFF.

Only a few counts were recorded for this clonotype. The chain recombines TRBV6-5 with TRBJ2-7; D is perhaps TRBD1 or TRBD2 (5 bases each). The CDR3 sequence is 15 residues long. Looked up from germline, CDR1 is MNHEY and CDR2 is SVGAGI. Trimming took off 4 bases at V and 4 bases at J, with 17 bases between the two ends. The CDR3 sequence: CASSSPGLRGYEQYF. The CDR3 nucleotides read TGTGCCAGCAGTTCACCGGGGCTGAGGGGTTACGAGCAGTACTTC.

The chain carries TRBV18 and TRBJ2-7; 9 bases are a match to TRBD1. V dropped 4 bases and J dropped 5; count of bases not matched to a gene: 15. Germline V gene sequence: CDR1 KGHSH, CDR2 LQKENI. The CDR3 contains 17 residues. The CDR3 DNA reads as TGTGCCAGCTCACAGACAAAAACCGGGACAGGGCGCCACGAGCAGTACTTC. It translates to CASSQTKTGTGRHEQYF.

This chain connects TRBV15 to TRBJ2-7; D might be TRBD2 (5 bases). Germline V gene data show CDR1 as LNHNV and CDR2 as YYDKDF (reference sequence). Trimming removed 6 bases at V and 3 bases at J, with 15 bases between. This CDR3 has 14 amino acids. The CDR3: CATSSSGALYEQYF. CDR3 sequence (DNA): TGTGCCACCAGTTCCAGCGGAGCCCTCTACGAGCAGTACTTC.

This sequence joins TRBV27 and TRBJ2-7; 7 nucleotides agree with TRBD1. The germline V gene encodes CDR1 MNHEY and CDR2 SMNVEV (reference sequence). The ends lost 3 bases at V and 0 bases at J; junction bases unmatched: 5. This CDR3 has 15 amino acids. CDR3 protein: CASSFSGQSSYEQYF. The CDR3 nucleotides read TGTGCCAGCAGTTTCTCGGGACAGAGCTCCTACGAGCAGTACTTC.

This clonotype was counted ten times or more. The J gene is TRBJ1-1, the V gene TRBV5-1; 8 bases fit TRBD1. Germline V gene sequence: CDR1 SGHRS, CDR2 YFSETQ. This CDR3 is 17 amino acids long. J gave up 2 bases and V 1 base, and 10 bases lay outside the gene matches. DNA for the CDR3: TGCGCCAGCAGCTTGTGGGGCAGACAGGGGCAAAACACTGAAGCTTTCTTT. Its translation is CASSLWGRQGQNTEAFF.

This clonotype was counted ten times or more. The gene calls are TRBV5-1 and TRBJ2-1; a weak D match, TRBD1 (6 bases). With 1 base removed from V and 4 bases from J, the gap between germline ends came to 12 bases. In germline, CDR1 is SGHRS, CDR2 YFSETQ. The CDR3 spans 15 residues. CDR3 DNA sequence: TGCGCCAGCAGCTTGTGGGACAATCAATACAATGAGCAGTTCTTC. Amino acid sequence: CASSLWDNQYNEQFF.

This clonotype showed up many times. This chain connects TRBV24-1 to TRBJ1-5, with no clear D. This CDR3 is built from 14 residues. From germline, CDR1 is KGHDR and CDR2 SFDVKD. Trimming removed 2 bases from V and 0 bases from J, with 4 bases in between. CDR3 protein: CATSDYYSNQPQHF. The CDR3, as DNA: TGTGCCACCAGTGATTACTATAGCAATCAGCCCCAGCATTTT.

This clonotype was observed at least ten times. The rearrangement uses TRBV12-3 or TRBV12-4 and TRBJ2-7; no reliable D call. This CDR3 spans 11 amino acids. V was clipped by 1 base and J by 6 bases, with 4 bases between them. CDR3 in amino acids: CASSLVGEQYF. As DNA, the CDR3 is TGTGCCAGCAGTTTAGTTGGCGAGCAGTACTTC.

Ten or more counts support this clonotype. The rearrangement links TRBV7-8 to TRBJ1-5; D is undetermined. Germline CDR1 is SGHVS and CDR2 is FQNEAQ. The CDR3 consists of 16 residues. V lost 3 bases and J lost 2, with 14 bases in between. The CDR3 bases are TGTGCCAGCAGCTTTCTCTCTGTCCTGGGCAATCAGCCCCAGCATTTT. Its protein is CASSFLSVLGNQPQHF.

This chain links TRBV27 with TRBJ2-1; D is undetermined. Per the germline V gene, CDR1 is MNHEY and CDR2 is SMNVEV (reference sequence). V was trimmed by 8 bases and J by 7 bases, leaving 12 bases between them. The CDR3 is 12 amino acids. CDR3 in amino acids: CASRTPPNEQFF. The CDR3 DNA reads as TGTGCCAGCCGCACACCCCCTAATGAGCAGTTCTTC.

This clonotype was counted a few times. CDR3 sequence (DNA): TGTGCCATCAGTGAGTCGACTAGCGGGAGTATTGAGCAGTTCTTC. Residues: CAISESTSGSIEQFF. The chain employs TRBV10-3 and TRBJ2-1; 12 bases map to TRBD2. Unmatched junction bases numbered 3, after V lost 0 bases and J lost 9 bases. The CDR3 length is 15 residues. The germline CDR1 and CDR2 sequences are ENHRY and SYGVKD.

This clonotype has more than one count but fewer than ten. V gene TRBV20-1 combines with J gene TRBJ2-7; 9 bases agree with TRBD1. Germline assignment: CDR1 DFQATT and CDR2 SNEGSKA (reference sequence). The length of the CDR3 is 14 residues. Trimming cost V 5 bases and J 9 bases; bases outside gene matches: 14. This CDR3 reads CSASSGTGSFWQYF. The CDR3 DNA follows: TGCAGTGCTTCCTCCGGGACAGGGAGTTTTTGGCAGTACTTC.

This clonotype showed up many times. CDR3 sequence (DNA): TGTGCCAGCCGGGCTATTAGAAGCAATCAGCCCCAGCATTTT. It encodes CASRAIRSNQPQHF. The V call is TRBV28, the J call TRBJ1-5; no clear D. Per germline, CDR1 MDHEN and CDR2 SYDVKM. This CDR3 comprises 14 residues. V lost 8 bases to trimming and J lost 1 base, with 12 bases between them.

This clonotype was seen many times. The J gene is TRBJ2-3, the V gene TRBV3-1; TRBD1 or TRBD2 may be the D gene (5 bases each). Germline V CDR1 and CDR2: LGHDT, YNNKEL (reference sequence). CDR3 length: 15 amino acids. Trimming took 0 bases from V and 6 from J, leaving 13 bases between them. The CDR3 DNA reads TGTGCCAGCAGCCAAGAAGGGGACCGCCGGGATACGCAGTATTTT. This gives the protein CASSQEGDRRDTQYF.

The chain joins TRBV19 to TRBJ2-1; D is possibly TRBD1 (5 bases). CDR1 is LNHDA, CDR2 SQIVND, per germline (reference sequence). Between the trimmed V and J ends, which lost 6 bases and 2 bases, there was a span of 11 bases. CDR3 length: 14 residues. The CDR3 is CASSLTGTYNEQFF. CDR3 in DNA: TGTGCCAGTAGCCTTACAGGTACCTACAATGAGCAGTTCTTC.